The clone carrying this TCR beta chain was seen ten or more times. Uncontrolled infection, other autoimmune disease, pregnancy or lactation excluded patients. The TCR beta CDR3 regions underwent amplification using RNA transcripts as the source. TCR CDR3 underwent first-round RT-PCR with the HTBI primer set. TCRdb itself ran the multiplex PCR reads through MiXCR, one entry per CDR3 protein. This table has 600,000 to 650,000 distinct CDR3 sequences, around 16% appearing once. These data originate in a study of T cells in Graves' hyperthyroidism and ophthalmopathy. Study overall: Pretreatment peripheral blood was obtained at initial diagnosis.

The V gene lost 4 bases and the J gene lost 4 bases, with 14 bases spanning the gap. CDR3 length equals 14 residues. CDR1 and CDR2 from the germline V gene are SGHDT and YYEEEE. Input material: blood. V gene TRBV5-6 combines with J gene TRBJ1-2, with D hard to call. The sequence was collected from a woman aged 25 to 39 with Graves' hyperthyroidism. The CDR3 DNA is TGTGCCAGCAGCATAGACCTAGACGGCTATGGCTACACCTTC. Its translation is CASSIDLDGYGYTF. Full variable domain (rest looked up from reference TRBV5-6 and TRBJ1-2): DAGVTQSPTHLIKTRGQQVTLRCSPKSGHDTVSWYQQALGQGPQFIFQYYEEEERQRGNFPDRFSGHQFPNYSSELNVNALLLGDSALYLCASSIDLDGYGYTFGSGTRLTVV.